Below, one TCR beta chain is given with its context. Its antigen is still unknown. The PCR contained 60 Vbeta and 13 Jbeta primers. Clones were read by immunoSEQ multiplex PCR, and TCRdb kept only the in-frame ones, dropping some. This repertoire includes more than 90,000 clones. The sample is drawn from a study of cytomegalovirus exposure and HLA in healthy donors. Study conclusions and caveats: An analysis that came later showed most CMV-associated TCR beta chains appearing HLA-restricted. Trimming of TCR beta V- and J-genes showed a link, identified in a later analysis, to a missense DCLRE1C variant.

Germline trimming cut 4 bases from V and 3 bases from J; bases unmatched to any gene: 3. The CDR3 runs 14 residues. Per germline, CDR1 MGHDK and CDR2 SYGVNS. The chain combines TRBV25-1 with TRBJ2-3; TRBD2 matches at 8 bases. This clonotype was obtained from a man in his forties or fifties in good health and CMV-seropositive. Sequencing used PBMCs. The chain's CDR3 is CASSVSSGTDTQYF. The CDR3 DNA reads as TGTGCCAGCAGTGTGTCTAGCGGGACAGATACGCAGTATTTT. Using reference TRBV25-1 and TRBJ2-3 for the parts outside the CDR3, the full variable domain is EADIYQTPRYLVIGTGKKITLECSQTMGHDKMYWYQQDPGMELHLIHYSYGVNSTEKGDLSSESTVSRIRTEHFPLTLESARPSHTSQYLCASSVSSGTDTQYFGPGTRLTVL.